The 7 T cell receptor beta chains presented below share a single source sample, sequenced in a study of shared clonotypes between healthy human individuals. Profiling relied on immunoSEQ multiplex PCR, and the TCRdb table lists in-frame clones only, not all of them. The sample consists of fewer than 1.8 million clones, around 98.5% of them appearing once. Material: naive CD4+ T cells sorted from blood. The subset denotes: CD45RA+ positively selected. These receptors were taken from a man aged 30-40 years in good health.

This clone was picked up one time. The J gene is TRBJ1-4, the V gene TRBV2; D remains ambiguous. CDR3 length: 14 residues. V was cut by 5 bases and J by 8 bases, with 15 bases left in between. Germline values: CDR1 SNHLY, CDR2 FYNNEI. The CDR3, as DNA: TGTGCCAGCAGTAAAACGGGCCGAGGGGAAAAACTGTTTTTT. Amino acids: CASSKTGRGEKLFF.

On this clone itself: Other DNA sequences in the same sample also yield this CDR3. The V call is TRBV10-3, the J call TRBJ2-5; no definite D call. This CDR3 spans 12 amino acids. The V and J ends lost 6 bases and 4 bases respectively, with 9 bases between them. CDR1 and CDR2 (germline): ENHRY, SYGVKD. This CDR3 reads CAISPGVETQYF. CDR3 DNA: TGTGCCATCAGCCCGGGTGTAGAGACCCAGTACTTC.

The chain is built from TRBV6-5 and TRBJ1-2, with 9 bases matching TRBD1. The CDR3 is made up of 14 amino acids. Germline V gene sequence: CDR1 MNHEY, CDR2 SVGAGI. The V segment lost 5 bases and the J segment 7 bases; nucleotides outside the gene matches: 8. The CDR3: CASSRRDRVAGYTF. For the CDR3, the DNA is TGTGCCAGCAGTCGCAGGGACAGGGTGGCTGGCTACACCTTC.

V usage is TRBV7-3 and J usage is TRBJ2-3; D may be TRBD2 (5 bases). This CDR3 has 14 amino acids. V was trimmed by 5 bases and J by 5 bases, leaving 14 bases between them. The V gene's germline CDR1 is SGHTA and CDR2 FQGTGA. The CDR3 coding sequence is TGTGCCAGCAGCCTCGGGATCCGCGGAGATACGCAGTATTTT. Protein sequence: CASSLGIRGDTQYF.

The chain uses TRBV11-2 and TRBJ2-5; TRBD2 is a possible D gene (6 bases). The CDR3 sequence is 15 residues long. V was pared by 7 bases and J by 4 bases, with 19 bases between. Germline CDR1 and CDR2: SGHAT and FQNNGV. CDR3 nucleotide sequence: TGTGCCAGCACCCCCCCTGGCGGGGTTAGAGAGACCCAGTACTTC. It translates to CASTPPGGVRETQYF.

This chain connects TRBV4-3 to TRBJ2-7; D is unclear. Trimming left V 4 bases short and J 0 bases short, with 13 bases between. Germline CDR1 and CDR2: LGHNA and YSLEER. The CDR3 totals 15 residues. Here the CDR3 reads CASSPLKGDSYEQYF. CDR3 DNA sequence: TGCGCCAGCAGCCCCTTAAAAGGTGACTCCTACGAGCAGTACTTC.

This chain's CDR3 is CASSYRGLDTYEQYF. CDR3 DNA sequence: TGTGCCAGCAGCTACCGGGGACTAGATACCTACGAGCAGTACTTC. This chain joins TRBV7-9 and TRBJ2-7; TRBD2 agrees at 8 bases. V was clipped by 4 bases and J by 2 bases; unmatched bases: 7. The CDR3 extends over 15 amino acids. Germline loops: CDR1 SEHNR, CDR2 FQNEAQ (reference sequence).